A selection of T cell receptor beta chains follows, all from one sample in a study of cytomegalovirus exposure and HLA in healthy donors. Measured with immunoSEQ multiplex PCR; TCRdb has only the in-frame clones, and not every one. The sample consists of some 150,000 clones, about nine tenths of them appearing once. The sample comprised PBMCs. All receptors come from a man aged 18 to 29 in good health and CMV-seropositive. Both conserved end residues are part of each CDR3. D genes are given only for firm matches. Only some rows state a clone size, as once, few, many or a class for expanded clones.

-	TRBV5-8	-	TRBJ2-6	CASSLQGLRGANVLTF	TGTGCCAGCAGCTTACAGGGTCTAAGAGGGGCCAACGTCCTGACTTTC
-	TRBV6-1	TRBD2	TRBJ2-7	CASSALRGGWEQYF	TGTGCCAGCAGTGCGTTGCGGGGGGGATGGGAGCAGTACTTC
once	TRBV7-8	-	TRBJ2-1	CASSLEQGGLNEQFF	TGTGCCAGCAGCTTAGAACAGGGAGGGCTGAATGAGCAGTTCTTC
once	TRBV9	TRBD1	TRBJ2-1	CASSVNSGTAYNEQFF	TGTGCCAGCAGCGTAAACAGTGGGACAGCATACAATGAGCAGTTCTTC
-	TRBV9	-	TRBJ1-1	CASGAEQETEAFF	TGTGCCAGCGGTGCAGAGCAGGAAACTGAAGCTTTCTTT
-	TRBV7-8	-	TRBJ2-1	CASSMWGASYNEQFF	TGTGCCAGCAGCATGTGGGGAGCGTCCTACAATGAGCAGTTCTTC
-	TRBV5-1	TRBD2	TRBJ2-2	CASSSLTSGWRTGELFF	TGCGCCAGCAGCTCCCTGACTAGCGGGTGGCGAACCGGGGAGCTGTTTTTT
-	TRBV5-1	-	TRBJ1-6	CASSLGRGNSSPLHF	TGCGCCAGCAGCTTGGGGCGGGGGAATAGTTCACCCCTCCACTTT
-	TRBV7-9	-	TRBJ1-1	CASSYHGSTPGAFF	TGTGCCAGCAGCTATCACGGATCTACCCCGGGAGCTTTCTTT
-	TRBV7-9	TRBD2	TRBJ2-5	CASSGNLGTSGSLETQYF	TGTGCCAGCAGCGGGAATTTGGGGACTAGCGGGAGTCTAGAGACCCAGTACTTC
-	TRBV10-2	TRBD1	TRBJ1-1	CASSDLQGGANTEAFF	TGCGCCAGCAGTGATTTACAGGGGGGAGCGAACACTGAAGCTTTCTTT
-	TRBV9	TRBD1	TRBJ2-7	CASSPGGTGGTEQYF	TGTGCCAGCAGCCCCGGAGGGACAGGGGGAACCGAGCAGTACTTC
-	TRBV7-3	-	TRBJ2-2	CASSSKQGKGTGELFF	TGTGCCAGCAGCTCCAAACAGGGAAAGGGCACCGGGGAGCTGTTTTTT
-	TRBV29-1	-	TRBJ2-1	CSVAKSGSYNEQFF	TGCAGCGTTGCCAAGAGTGGCTCCTACAATGAGCAGTTCTTC
few	TRBV27	TRBD1	TRBJ2-7	CASSPLGQGYEQYF	TGTGCCAGCAGCCCCCTAGGACAGGGTTACGAGCAGTACTTC
-	TRBV7-9	-	TRBJ1-2	CASSLSQGYGYTF	TGTGCCAGCAGCCTAAGTCAGGGCTATGGCTACACCTTC
-	TRBV2	TRBD2	TRBJ2-7	CASSPGLAGSEQYF	TGTGCCAGCAGCCCCGGACTAGCAGGGAGCGAGCAGTACTTC
once	TRBV7-9	-	TRBJ1-2	CASSSPGGRLSNYGYTF	TGTGCCAGCAGCTCCCCCGGGGGTCGTCTCTCTAACTATGGCTACACCTTC
-	TRBV5-1	-	TRBJ2-2	CASSLRIEEGTGELFF	TGCGCCAGCAGCTTGCGGATCGAGGAGGGGACCGGGGAGCTGTTTTTT
-	TRBV19	-	TRBJ2-7	CASSIDWAGGEQYF	TGTGCCAGTAGTATAGATTGGGCCGGGGGCGAGCAGTACTTC
-	TRBV19	TRBD2	TRBJ2-3	CASSYSQRERADTQYF	TGTGCCAGTAGTTACTCCCAGCGGGAGAGGGCAGATACGCAGTATTTT
-	TRBV6-1	-	TRBJ2-7	CASSGPRIGYEQYF	TGTGCCAGCAGTGGCCCTCGAATCGGCTACGAGCAGTACTTC
few	TRBV11-2	-	TRBJ1-5	CASSETANQPQHF	TGTGCCAGCAGCGAGACAGCTAATCAGCCCCAGCATTTT
-	TRBV30	TRBD2	TRBJ2-3	CAWSGGGGTDTQYF	TGTGCCTGGAGTGGCGGGGGGGGCACAGATACGCAGTATTTT
-	TRBV7-8	TRBD1	TRBJ2-1	CASSSDRTGGRNEQFF	TGTGCCAGCAGCTCAGACCGGACAGGGGGGAGGAATGAGCAGTTCTTC
once	TRBV5-1	-	TRBJ1-1	CASSGGAIMNTEAFF	TGCGCCAGCAGTGGGGGCGCGATTATGAACACTGAAGCTTTCTTT
-	TRBV9	-	TRBJ2-7	CASSVATGVGEQYF	TGTGCCAGCAGCGTCGCAACGGGAGTAGGAGAGCAGTACTTC
-	TRBV13	-	TRBJ2-5	CASSIQGQETQYF	TGTGCCAGCAGCATACAGGGCCAAGAGACCCAGTACTTC
once	TRBV2	TRBD2	TRBJ2-5	CASSEQGLAASKETQYF	TGTGCCAGCAGTGAACAAGGTCTAGCGGCATCAAAAGAGACCCAGTACTTC
-	TRBV7-9	TRBD2	TRBJ2-2	CAIRRGNLTTTTGELFF	TGTGCCATTAGGCGGGGGAACCTCACAACTACCACCGGGGAGCTGTTTTTT
once	TRBV14	TRBD1	TRBJ1-2	CASSPSGTGVGYTF	TGTGCCAGCAGCCCTTCCGGGACAGGGGTCGGCTACACCTTC
-	TRBV27	TRBD2	TRBJ2-5	CAIDSQGRVAGVLETQYF	TGTGCCATCGACTCACAGGGGAGGGTAGCGGGAGTTTTGGAGACCCAGTACTTC
-	TRBV7-9	-	TRBJ2-7	CASSLGREYGTYEQYF	TGTGCCAGCAGCTTAGGAAGGGAGTACGGCACCTACGAGCAGTACTTC